Presented here are 23 T cell receptor beta chains from one specimen sequenced in a study of beta chain features in type 1 diabetes. Findings of the study overall: Moderately but significantly shorter TCRB CDR3s were found in Type 1 diabetes patients in all four CD4+ subsets.

These receptors' targets are unknown. Reverse transcription of all isolated RNA meant that expressed TCRB transcripts were sequenced. Clones were read by immunoSEQ multiplex PCR, and TCRdb kept only the in-frame ones, dropping some. The table lists a few hundred thousand clones, 8.5% to 10% of them singletons. The source material was central memory CD4+ T cells from blood. These receptor sequences come from a man aged 25-40 years with type 1 diabetes.

In the case of this clone: The same CDR3 is also encoded by other DNA sequences in this sample. The chain combines TRBV5-4 with TRBJ1-2; D uncertain. V was cut by 2 bases and J by 7 bases, with 9 bases left in between. In germline, CDR1 is SGHNT, CDR2 YYREEE (reference sequence). The length of the CDR3 is 12 residues. CDR3 in amino acids: CASSLESGGYTF. The CDR3 region has the DNA TGTGCCAGCAGCTTAGAATCCGGTGGCTACACCTTC.

In its sample, this clone was seen a few times. J is TRBJ2-1 and V is TRBV11-3; D is ambiguous. Trimming pared 6 bases from V and 8 bases from J, leaving 17 bases between. CDR1 is SGHNT, CDR2 YENEEA, per germline. The CDR3 runs to 14 residues. CDR3 in amino acids: CASSPTWVIDEQFF. The CDR3 bases are TGTGCCAGCAGTCCGACCTGGGTAATCGATGAGCAGTTCTTC.

The rearrangement links TRBV5-6 to TRBJ2-6, with D hard to call. The germline V and J ends were trimmed by 5 bases and 0 bases, with 12 bases remaining between them. The CDR3 is 16 amino acids. CDR1 and CDR2 (germline): SGHDT, YYEEEE. CDR3 sequence (DNA): TGTGCCAGCAGGGCCGAGGTCATCTCTGGGGCCAACGTCCTGACTTTC. Translated: CASRAEVISGANVLTF.

This clone has just a few counts. The chain couples TRBV28 to TRBJ1-4; D might be TRBD1 (5 bases). There are 15 residues in the CDR3. Germline CDR1 MDHEN, CDR2 SYDVKM. Trimming shortened V by 6 bases and J by 5 bases, and 16 bases separated the two germline ends. This chain's CDR3 is CASSEPGRGNEKLFF. The CDR3 coding sequence is TGTGCCAGCAGCGAACCGGGACGGGGAAATGAAAAACTGTTTTTT.

This clone was counted a few times. The gene calls are TRBV4-3 and TRBJ1-5; D gene unclear. The CDR3 runs to 16 residues. The V gene's germline CDR1 is LGHNA and CDR2 YSLEER. Between the trimmed V and J ends, which lost 0 bases and 2 bases, there was a span of 11 bases. The CDR3 is CASSQDKLYRNQPQHF. The CDR3 region has the DNA TGCGCCAGCAGCCAAGATAAACTCTACCGCAATCAGCCCCAGCATTTT.

This clone appeared a few times. The chain couples TRBV28 to TRBJ2-7; D assignment may be TRBD1 or TRBD2 (5 bases each). Trimming left V 6 bases short and J 3 bases short, with 15 bases between. This CDR3 is 14 amino acids long. The germline V gene encodes CDR1 MDHEN and CDR2 SYDVKM. CDR3 DNA sequence: TGTGCCAGCAGGGCCGGGACGCATAACTACGAGCAGTACTTC. Translation gives CASRAGTHNYEQYF.

This clone was found many times. The chain uses TRBV28 and TRBJ2-1, with 7 bases fitting TRBD2. The germline V gene encodes CDR1 MDHEN and CDR2 SYDVKM. The CDR3 has 13 amino acids. J gave up 10 bases and V 8 bases, and 11 bases lay outside the gene matches. Here the CDR3 DNA reads TGTGCCAGCGCAAGGGGAGGGCTCTCGGAGCAGTTCTTC. Protein: CASARGGLSEQFF.

This clone has only a few counts. CDR3 sequence: CAISEFSGTGANVLTF. The CDR3 region has the DNA TGTGCCATCAGTGAGTTTTCAGGGACTGGGGCCAACGTCCTGACTTTC. This sequence joins TRBV10-3 and TRBJ2-6, with a possible D match to TRBD1 (5 bases). Germline CDR1 ENHRY, CDR2 SYGVKD. V lost 1 base, J lost 2 bases, and 9 bases lay in between. The CDR3 is 16 residues long.

This chain links TRBV6-1 with TRBJ2-7; D is undetermined. CDR3 length: 13 residues. The V and J ends lost 7 bases and 4 bases respectively, with 14 bases between them. Germline V CDR1 and CDR2: MNHNS, SASEGT. The CDR3 here is CASTPGLVYEQYF. The CDR3, as DNA: TGTGCCAGCACTCCGGGCTTGGTTTACGAGCAGTACTTC.

The rearrangement joins TRBV5-6 to TRBJ2-5; weak D call: TRBD1 (6 bases). V gave up 3 bases and J gave up 4 bases, with 13 bases separating them. The CDR3 has 14 residues. The V gene's germline CDR1 is SGHDT and CDR2 YYEEEE. CDR3 DNA: TGTGCCAGCAGCTGGGGGCAGCCGGCAGAGACCCAGTACTTC. This encodes CASSWGQPAETQYF.

This clone was counted a few times. V and J are TRBV27 and TRBJ1-1; 7 bases are shared with TRBD1. CDR3 length equals 12 residues. Germline V gene data show CDR1 as MNHEY and CDR2 as SMNVEV (reference sequence). The junction had 1 base not matched to a gene; V was cut back by 6 bases and J by 3 bases. CDR3: CASRGQYTEAFF. In nucleotides, the CDR3 is TGTGCCAGCAGGGGACAGTACACTGAAGCTTTCTTT.

This clone occurred a few times. The chain has TRBV7-2 and TRBJ1-5; D is ambiguous. This CDR3 comprises 12 residues. From germline, CDR1 is SGHTA and CDR2 FQGNSA. V was shortened by 1 base and J by 3 bases, with 1 base between the two germline ends. The CDR3 DNA sequence: TGTGCCAGCAGCTTAGACAATCAGCCCCAGCATTTT. It translates to CASSLDNQPQHF.

For this clone: Within the sample, other DNA sequences also encode this same CDR3. V is TRBV6-1 and J is TRBJ1-2; TRBD1 might be the D (5 bases). With 6 bases removed from V and 2 bases from J, the gap between germline ends came to 10 bases. The CDR3 has 13 amino acids. Germline V gives CDR1 MNHNS, CDR2 SASEGT. This CDR3 is CASSLTENYGYTF. In DNA form, the CDR3 reads TGTGCCAGCAGCTTGACAGAGAACTATGGCTACACCTTC.

Details on this clone: The sample holds other DNA sequences that translate to the same CDR3. The rearrangement uses TRBV6-1 and TRBJ1-1; the D is unclear. The V end was cut by 6 bases, the J end by 1 base, with 3 bases between. The CDR3 is 11 residues long. The V gene's germline CDR1 is MNHNS and CDR2 SASEGT. CDR3 in amino acids: CASRENTEAFF. For the CDR3, the DNA is TGTGCCAGCAGGGAGAACACTGAAGCTTTCTTT.

This clone was seen only a few times. This rearrangement joins TRBV7-8 to TRBJ2-5; TRBD1 agrees at 9 bases. V shed 6 bases and J 5 bases; nucleotides not matched to a gene: 1. The germline CDR1 and CDR2 sequences are SGHVS and FQNEAQ. The CDR3 is 12 amino acids. CDR3 DNA: TGTGCCAGCAGGGACAGGGGTGAGACCCAGTACTTC. It specifies CASRDRGETQYF. The full variable domain, with the rest looked up from reference TRBV7-8 and TRBJ2-5, is GAGVSQSPRYKVAKRGQDVALRCDPISGHVSLFWYQQALGQGPEFLTYFQNEAQLDKSGLPSDRFFAERPEGSVSTLKIQRTQQEDSAVYLCASRDRGETQYFGPGTRLLVL.

V and J are TRBV27 and TRBJ2-7; D might be TRBD2 (6 bases). The CDR3 is 12 amino acids. Germline V gene sequence: CDR1 MNHEY, CDR2 SMNVEV (reference sequence). V shed 4 bases and J shed 7 bases, with 11 bases lying between them. DNA of the CDR3: TGTGCCAGCAGTTGGCAGGGAGGTGAGCAGTACTTC. Protein product: CASSWQGGEQYF.

V and J are TRBV11-2 and TRBJ1-2; D ambiguous. Germline V CDR1 and CDR2: SGHAT, FQNNGV. This CDR3 has 12 residues. Deletions cut 5 bases from V and 5 bases from J, with 9 bases between. CDR3 coding DNA: TGTGCCAGCAGCGGGCGTTTGTATGGCTACACCTTC. Translation gives CASSGRLYGYTF. The full variable domain, rest sourced from reference TRBV11-2 and TRBJ1-2, is EAGVAQSPRYKIIEKRQSVAFWCNPISGHATLYWYQQILGQGPKLLIQFQNNGVVDDSQLPKDRFSAERLKGVDSTLKIQPAKLEDSAVYLCASSGRLYGYTFGSGTRLTVV.

This clone was recorded a few times. V gene TRBV7-8 combines with J gene TRBJ2-5, with D tentatively TRBD2 (5 bases). The J call is uncertain, as TRBJ2-7 better fits the DNA end. Germline V gene sequence: CDR1 SGHVS, CDR2 FQNEAQ. This CDR3 spans 13 amino acids. The CDR3 nucleotides are TGTGCCAGCAGCCTGGACTTCCCCTACGAGCAGTACTTC. The encoded protein is CASSLDFPYEQYF.

J is TRBJ1-5 and V is TRBV19; TRBD1 is a possible D gene (5 bases). V was pared by 1 base and J by 5 bases, with 9 bases between. This CDR3 is built from 14 residues. Germline V gene data show CDR1 as LNHDA and CDR2 as SQIVND (reference sequence). The CDR3 here is CASSIAGLHQPQHF. In DNA, the CDR3 is TGTGCCAGTAGTATAGCAGGGTTACATCAGCCCCAGCATTTT.

This clone appeared a few times. V gene TRBV5-1 combines with J gene TRBJ1-1, with D maybe TRBD1 (5 bases). CDR3 length equals 15 residues. V was shortened by 0 bases and J by 1 base, with 10 bases between the two germline ends. Germline V lookup: CDR1 SGHRS, CDR2 YFSETQ. The CDR3 is CASSLVSGGNTEAFF. Here the CDR3 DNA reads TGCGCCAGCAGCTTGGTATCGGGGGGGAACACTGAAGCTTTCTTT.

The CDR3 protein is CSVAPTEFNEQYF. In nucleotides, the CDR3 is TGCAGCGTTGCCCCGACAGAGTTCAACGAGCAGTACTTC. The rearrangement joins TRBV29-1 to TRBJ2-7; TRBD1 might be the D (5 bases). The CDR3 is made up of 13 amino acids. Germline V gene data show CDR1 as SQVTM and CDR2 as ANQGSEA. The V and J ends lost 4 bases and 5 bases respectively, with 15 bases between them.

This clone was counted only a few times. The J gene is TRBJ2-7, the V gene TRBV9, with 9 positions matching TRBD1. CDR3 length equals 14 residues. Germline V gives CDR1 SGDLS, CDR2 YYNGEE. J lost 4 bases, V lost 3 bases, and 5 bases had no gene match. CDR3 protein: CASSARQGGYEQYF. CDR3 DNA: TGTGCCAGCAGCGCCAGACAGGGGGGATACGAGCAGTACTTC.

Only a few counts were recorded for this clone. The chain is built from TRBV7-2 and TRBJ2-7, with 9 bases matching TRBD2. With 2 bases clipped from V and 5 bases from J, the junction kept 1 base outside the gene matches. The CDR3 is 13 amino acids. Germline V gene sequence: CDR1 SGHTA, CDR2 FQGNSA. CDR3 loop: CASSLSSGNEQYF. The CDR3 nucleotides read TGTGCCAGCAGCTTATCTAGCGGGAACGAGCAGTACTTC.